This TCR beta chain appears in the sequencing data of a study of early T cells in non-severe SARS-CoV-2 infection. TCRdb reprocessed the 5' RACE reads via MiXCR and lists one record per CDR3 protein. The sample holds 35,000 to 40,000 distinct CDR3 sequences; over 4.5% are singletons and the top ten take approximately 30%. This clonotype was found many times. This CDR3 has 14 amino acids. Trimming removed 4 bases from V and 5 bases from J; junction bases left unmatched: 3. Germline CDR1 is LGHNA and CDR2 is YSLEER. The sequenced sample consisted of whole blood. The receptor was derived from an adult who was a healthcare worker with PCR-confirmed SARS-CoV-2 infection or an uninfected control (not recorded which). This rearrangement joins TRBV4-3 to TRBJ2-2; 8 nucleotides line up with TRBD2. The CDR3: CASSPGGDTGELFF. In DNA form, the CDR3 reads TGCGCCAGCAGCCCCGGGGGGGATACCGGGGAGCTGTTTTTT.